This TCR beta chain was profiled in a study of blood T cells in healthy people across ages. Study observations and caveats: Researchers judged that diversity estimates from one million T cells fell short of true values. CMV infection status of these donors was not known. Naive T cell percentage strongly correlated with TCR beta diversity.

Worth noting for this clonotype: As yet, its antigen is unknown.

This CDR3 has 15 residues. Germline lookup yields CDR1 LGHNA and CDR2 YSLEER. Next came a second PCR, run for roughly 6 to 11 cycles, which used a sample-barcoded 5' primer along with a J-beta primer mix. Tagging of each cDNA molecule was performed by a template-switch adaptor with 12 random nucleotides. Via MiXCR, TCRdb re-called the 5' RACE reads, giving one row per CDR3 protein. The sample yields over 600,000 distinct CDR3 sequences, roughly 21% seen once. The rearrangement joins TRBV4-3 to TRBJ2-5, with D perhaps being TRBD1 or TRBD2 (5 bases each). The tail of the sequence fits TRBJ2-1 better, so the J call may be wrong. The receptor's source is a man between 65 and 85 years old in good health. The sequencing input was blood. The CDR3 sequence is CASSQAWRQGDEQFF. As DNA, the CDR3 is TGCGCCAGCAGCCAAGCGTGGCGGCAGGGAGATGAGCAGTTCTTC.